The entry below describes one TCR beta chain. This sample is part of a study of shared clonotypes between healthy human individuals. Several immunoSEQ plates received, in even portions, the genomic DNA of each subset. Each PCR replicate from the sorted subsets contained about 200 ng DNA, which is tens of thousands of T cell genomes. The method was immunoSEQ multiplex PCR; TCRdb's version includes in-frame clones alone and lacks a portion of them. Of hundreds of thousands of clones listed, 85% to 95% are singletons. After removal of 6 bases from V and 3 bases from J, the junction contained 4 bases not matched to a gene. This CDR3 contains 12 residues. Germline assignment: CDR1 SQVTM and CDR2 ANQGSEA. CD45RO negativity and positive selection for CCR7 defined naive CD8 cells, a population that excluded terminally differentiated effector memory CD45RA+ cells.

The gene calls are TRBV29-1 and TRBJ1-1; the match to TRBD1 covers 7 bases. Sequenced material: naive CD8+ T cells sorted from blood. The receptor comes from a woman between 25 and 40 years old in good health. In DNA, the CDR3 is TGCAGCGTAAACGACAGGGACACTGAAGCTTTCTTT. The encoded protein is CSVNDRDTEAFF.